This entry concerns a single T cell receptor beta chain. The antigen is unknown. Sequencing used immunoSEQ multiplex PCR; TCRdb keeps in-frame clones, though not all of them. This table has 39,000 or so clones, 85% to 95% appearing once. The data derive from a study of circulating and synovial CD4+ cells in juvenile arthritis. Findings and limits, study-wide: Some such blood samples were as oligoclonal as synovium. T cell genome counts differed by at least an order of magnitude between CPL and CD4 samples.

Trimming removed 5 bases from V and 8 bases from J; junction bases left unmatched: 8. Germline-derived CDR1 and CDR2 are MNHEY and SVGAGI. This CDR3 spans 14 amino acids. The specimen was CD4+ T cells from blood. The sequence was collected from a human donor with juvenile idiopathic arthritis. The chain uses TRBV6-5 and TRBJ1-5, with TRBD1 matching over 8 bases. CDR3 loop: CASSADREWEPQHF. CDR3 DNA: TGTGCCAGCAGTGCGGACAGGGAATGGGAGCCCCAGCATTTT.